The clone carrying this T cell receptor (beta chain) appeared a few times. These data belong to a study of blood T cell repertoires in COVID-19. Study as a whole: Nucleic acid was either cDNA or gDNA, and it came from T cells, B-cell-depleted T cells, or PBMCs.

Study members were between roughly 18 and 89 years old and lived in 24 US regions. Sequencing was performed with immunoSEQ multiplex PCR; in TCRdb, only in-frame clones are kept and a portion is missing. The data hold 200,000 to 250,000 clones, with approximately 83% observed a single time. The receptor's source is a woman aged 45-59 years who had been exposed to COVID-19. The sequenced sample consisted of PBMCs or T cells enriched from blood (not recorded which).

The CDR3 region has the DNA TGTGCCTGGGGTAGATGGGGCAGGGAAGGGACTGAAGCTTTCTTT. The encoded protein is CAWGRWGREGTEAFF. This chain uses TRBV30 with TRBJ1-1; weak D call: TRBD1 (5 bases). The CDR3 extends over 15 amino acids. Germline assignment: CDR1 GTSNPN and CDR2 SVGIG (reference sequence). With 5 bases removed from V and 5 bases from J, the gap between germline ends came to 21 bases. Full variable domain (remainder filled in from reference TRBV30 and TRBJ1-1): SQTIHQWPATLVQPVGSPLSLECTVEGTSNPNLYWYRQAAGRGLQLLFYSVGIGQISSEVPQNLSASRPQDRQFILSSKKLLLSDSGFYLCAWGRWGREGTEAFFGQGTRLTVV.